This passage covers 29 T cell receptor beta chains from one sample sequenced in a study of cytomegalovirus exposure and HLA in healthy donors. PCR involved 60 Vbeta and 13 Jbeta primers. Method: immunoSEQ multiplex PCR; TCRdb's copy keeps in-frame clones and lacks some. The clone table shows around 140,000 clones, with the ten largest holding 0.75% to 1%. The sequenced sample was PBMCs. The origin of the receptors is a male donor in good health and CMV-seronegative.

J is TRBJ1-4 and V is TRBV5-4, with 8 bases that match TRBD1. Losses at the gene ends were 1 base for V and 6 bases for J; bases not matched to a gene: 2. Germline CDR1 is SGHNT and CDR2 is YYREEE (reference sequence). This CDR3 region has 14 residues. CDR3 protein: CASSLQDRDEKLFF. The CDR3 nucleotides are TGTGCCAGCAGCTTGCAGGACAGGGATGAAAAACTGTTTTTT.

The rearrangement links TRBV6-5 to TRBJ2-7; 8 bases are a match to TRBD2. This CDR3 is 14 amino acids long. The V segment lost 6 bases and the J segment 5 bases; nucleotides outside the gene matches: 9. The germline CDR1 and CDR2 sequences are MNHEY and SVGAGI. The DNA of the CDR3 is TGTGCCAGCAGGGCCGGGACTAGATTTGACGAGCAGTACTTC. Encoded protein: CASRAGTRFDEQYF.

The V call is TRBV11-2, the J call TRBJ1-2; D unclear. The germline V gene encodes CDR1 SGHAT and CDR2 FQNNGV. CDR3 length: 14 residues. V was clipped by 0 bases and J by 0 bases, with 5 bases between them. The CDR3: CASSLDLPNYGYTF. For the CDR3, the DNA is TGTGCCAGCAGCTTAGATCTTCCTAACTATGGCTACACCTTC.

The V and J genes are TRBV7-9 and TRBJ2-7; possibly TRBD2 for D (5 bases). Germline V gene sequence: CDR1 SEHNR, CDR2 FQNEAQ (reference sequence). The length of the CDR3 is 16 residues. Trimming pared 4 bases from V and 7 bases from J, leaving 23 bases between. CDR3 residues: CASSSHAGLVSFEQYF. The CDR3 DNA follows: TGTGCCAGCAGCTCCCACGCGGGCCTTGTGTCTTTTGAGCAGTACTTC.

The rearrangement joins TRBV4-3 to TRBJ2-6; tentatively, D is TRBD2 (7 bases). CDR3 length equals 17 residues. Germline V gene data show CDR1 as LGHNA and CDR2 as YSLEER. The V and J ends lost 0 bases and 4 bases respectively, with 13 bases between them. Here the CDR3 reads CASSQDTGGSGANVLTF. CDR3 in DNA: TGCGCCAGCAGCCAAGATACGGGGGGCTCCGGGGCCAACGTCCTGACTTTC.

The chain has TRBV6-5 and TRBJ1-1; a possible D gene is TRBD1 (6 bases). The CDR3 length is 14 residues. Germline CDR1 MNHEY, CDR2 SVGAGI. The V end was cut by 6 bases, the J end by 5 bases, with 16 bases between. Written as DNA, the CDR3 is TGTGCCAGCAGCAACCTCGGGGGGCGGACTGAAGCTTTCTTT. Amino acids: CASSNLGGRTEAFF.

In nucleotides, the CDR3 is TGTGCCAGCAGTTTAAGCAGGCAGACAGGGGGCGCTTTGGGCACTGAAGCTTTCTTT. Translation gives CASSLSRQTGGALGTEAFF. The chain links TRBV28 to TRBJ1-1; TRBD1 matches 10 bases. Germline CDR1 MDHEN, CDR2 SYDVKM. The CDR3 is 19 residues long. Unmatched junction bases numbered 16, after V lost 2 bases and J lost 4 bases.

The chain combines TRBV19 with TRBJ1-1, with TRBD1 matching 7 bases. The CDR3 loop spans 14 amino acids. CDR1 LNHDA and CDR2 SQIVND come from the germline V gene (reference sequence). V shed 7 bases and J 3 bases; nucleotides not matched to a gene: 8. In nucleotides, the CDR3 is TGTGCCAGTACGAAGGGACAGTTCTACACTGAAGCTTTCTTT. Protein: CASTKGQFYTEAFF.

V and J are TRBV30 and TRBJ1-1, with D possibly TRBD1 on 5 matching bases. Germline-derived CDR1 and CDR2 are GTSNPN and SVGIG (reference sequence). This CDR3 spans 12 amino acids. V lost 4 bases and J 1 base, leaving 7 bases between the germline ends. CDR3 nucleotides: TGTGCCTGGACAAGGGGGAACACTGAAGCTTTCTTT. It is translated as CAWTRGNTEAFF.

Here the CDR3 reads CASSSDSNTEAFF. CDR3 in DNA: TGTGCCAGCAGCTCCGACAGTAACACTGAAGCTTTCTTT. The chain combines TRBV7-6 with TRBJ1-1, with D tentatively TRBD1 (5 bases). The CDR3 length is 13 residues. Germline V CDR1 and CDR2: SGHVS, FNYEAQ. V was trimmed by 4 bases and J by 2 bases, leaving 8 bases between them. The full variable domain, its missing parts supplied by reference TRBV7-6 and TRBJ1-1, is GAGVSQSPRYKVTKRGQDVALRCDPISGHVSLYWYRQALGQGPEFLTYFNYEAQQDKSGLPNDRFSAERPEGSISTLTIQRTEQRDSAMYRCASSSDSNTEAFFGQGTRLTVV.

This chain connects TRBV6-5 to TRBJ1-5; 11 bases line up with TRBD1. This CDR3 spans 15 amino acids. V lost 0 bases and J lost 6; bases outside the gene matches: 1. In germline, CDR1 is MNHEY, CDR2 SVGAGI. CDR3 residues: CASSYSGTGGQPQHF. The CDR3 coding sequence is TGTGCCAGCAGTTACTCAGGGACAGGGGGTCAGCCCCAGCATTTT.

This rearrangement joins TRBV5-6 to TRBJ2-3, with D possibly being TRBD2 (7 bases). The CDR3 extends over 15 amino acids. Germline V gene sequence: CDR1 SGHDT, CDR2 YYEEEE. V lost 0 bases, J lost 3 bases, and 11 bases lay in between. CDR3 coding DNA: TGTGCCAGCAGCTTGGAGGGGGGGCTGACAGATACGCAGTATTTT. Protein sequence: CASSLEGGLTDTQYF.

The J gene is TRBJ2-2, the V gene TRBV18; 7 nucleotides align to TRBD2. In germline, CDR1 is KGHSH, CDR2 LQKENI. There are 16 residues in the CDR3. With V trimmed by 0 bases and J by 5 bases, 6 bases remained unmatched. The CDR3 bases are TGTGCCAGCTCACCACCCAGCGGGGCCCCAACCGGGGAGCTGTTTTTT. This translates into CASSPPSGAPTGELFF. Supplemented by reference TRBV18 and TRBJ2-2, the full variable domain reads NAGVMQNPRHLVRRRGQEARLRCSPMKGHSHVYWYRQLPEEGLKFMVYLQKENIIDESGMPKERFSAEFPKEGPSILRIQQVVRGDSAAYFCASSPPSGAPTGELFFGEGSRLTVL.

The chain carries TRBV28 and TRBJ1-4; 12 bases agree with TRBD1. Germline values: CDR1 MDHEN, CDR2 SYDVKM. This CDR3 spans 19 amino acids. V was clipped by 3 bases and J by 7 bases; unmatched bases: 15. CDR3 protein: CASSFPTRDRGRRGEKLFF. The DNA of the CDR3 is TGTGCCAGCAGTTTCCCAACCCGGGACAGGGGGCGAAGAGGTGAAAAACTGTTTTTT.

The chain employs TRBV29-1 and TRBJ2-1; 7 bases map to TRBD2. The CDR3 totals 13 residues. The J segment lost 6 bases and the V segment lost 8 bases, leaving 10 bases of the junction unmatched. Germline V lookup: CDR1 SQVTM, CDR2 ANQGSEA. CDR3 sequence reads: CSFPGGSSNEQFF. The CDR3 DNA follows: TGCAGCTTCCCCGGCGGGAGTTCCAATGAGCAGTTCTTC.

The V and J genes are TRBV15 and TRBJ1-4; 8 nucleotides align to TRBD1. V lost 3 bases and J lost 4; bases outside the gene matches: 4. This CDR3 region has 15 residues. Looked up from germline, CDR1 is LNHNV and CDR2 is YYDKDF (reference sequence). The CDR3 coding sequence is TGTGCCACCAGCAGGGACAGGGCCCTTAATGAAAAACTGTTTTTT. It specifies CATSRDRALNEKLFF.

This rearrangement joins TRBV6-1 to TRBJ1-1; D unresolved. CDR3 size: 15 residues. V shed 4 bases and J shed 2 bases, with 14 bases lying between them. CDR1 is MNHNS and CDR2 is SASEGT in the germline V gene. CDR3 sequence reads: CASSVSTGSNTEAFF. CDR3 sequence (DNA): TGTGCCAGCAGTGTTAGTACGGGATCCAACACTGAAGCTTTCTTT.

The V gene is TRBV5-1, the J gene TRBJ1-3, with 7 bases aligning to TRBD1. V lost 2 bases to trimming and J lost 0 bases; unmatched junction nucleotides: 2. The CDR3 runs to 15 residues. The germline V gene has CDR1 SGHRS and CDR2 YFSETQ. The CDR3 reads CASSLTGVSGNTIYF. The DNA of the CDR3 is TGCGCCAGCAGCTTAACAGGGGTCTCTGGAAACACCATATATTTT.

This chain links TRBV10-2 with TRBJ2-7, with 10 bases matching TRBD1. With 2 bases clipped from V and 6 bases from J, the junction kept 16 bases outside the gene matches. This CDR3 has 18 amino acids. CDR1 is WSHSY, CDR2 SAAADI, per germline. The CDR3 DNA follows: TGCGCCAGCAGTGAGGACAGGGGGCAGATCCACTACCCTCGCGAGCAGTACTTC. Encoded protein: CASSEDRGQIHYPREQYF.

This chain joins TRBV28 and TRBJ1-2; D gene ambiguous. The ends were cut back, 6 bases at V and 4 bases at J, with 6 bases in the middle. The CDR3 totals 11 residues. Germline V CDR1 and CDR2: MDHEN, SYDVKM. DNA of the CDR3: TGTGCCAGCAGCTCTCCCTATGGCTACACCTTC. Translated: CASSSPYGYTF.

The chain links TRBV11-1 to TRBJ2-2, with D possibly being TRBD2 (7 bases). The germline V and J ends were trimmed by 0 bases and 5 bases, with 10 bases remaining between them. Per germline, CDR1 SGHAT and CDR2 FQDESV (reference sequence). The CDR3 sequence is 15 residues long. In DNA, the CDR3 is TGTGCCAGCAGCTTAGCGGGGAGGGGGACCGGGGAGCTGTTTTTT. Its translation is CASSLAGRGTGELFF. Full variable domain (outside the CDR3, taken from reference TRBV11-1 and TRBJ2-2): EAEVAQSPRYKITEKSQAVAFWCDPISGHATLYWYRQILGQGPELLVQFQDESVVDDSQLPKDRFSAERLKGVDSTLKIQPAELGDSAMYLCASSLAGRGTGELFFGEGSRLTVL.

This chain uses TRBV19 with TRBJ1-5; weak D call: TRBD1 (6 bases). CDR3 length: 14 residues. The V gene lost 4 bases and the J gene lost 7 bases, with 14 bases spanning the gap. Germline CDR1 and CDR2: LNHDA and SQIVND (reference sequence). The CDR3 is CASSKSQGHQPQHF. As DNA, the CDR3 is TGTGCCAGTAGTAAATCACAGGGACACCAGCCCCAGCATTTT. The full variable domain, its missing parts supplied by reference TRBV19 and TRBJ1-5, is DGGITQSPKYLFRKEGQNVTLSCEQNLNHDAMYWYRQDPGQGLRLIYYSQIVNDFQKGDIAEGYSVSREKKESFPLTVTSAQKNPTAFYLCASSKSQGHQPQHFGDGTRLSIL.

The chain joins TRBV18 to TRBJ1-1; TRBD1 matches at 8 bases. Trimming took 4 bases from V and 1 from J; bases not matched to a gene: 11. This CDR3 region has 17 residues. CDR1 and CDR2 from the germline V gene are KGHSH and LQKENI. CDR3 sequence (DNA): TGTGCCAGCTCACGCACCGGGACAGGTGTAAAGAACACTGAAGCTTTCTTT. It yields the protein CASSRTGTGVKNTEAFF.

V and J are TRBV18 and TRBJ1-6; 10 bases align to TRBD1. The length of the CDR3 is 16 residues. Germline assignment: CDR1 KGHSH and CDR2 LQKENI. The V gene end was trimmed by 2 bases and the J gene end by 8 bases; junction bases not matched to a gene: 6. Here the CDR3 reads CASSPSPGQGYSPLHF. In DNA form, the CDR3 reads TGTGCCAGCTCACCAAGTCCGGGACAGGGGTATTCACCCCTCCACTTT.

This chain joins TRBV18 and TRBJ1-6; D uncertain. CDR1 and CDR2 from the germline V gene are KGHSH and LQKENI. The CDR3 has 14 residues. The V end was cut by 0 bases, the J end by 7 bases, with 7 bases between. The CDR3 is CASSPPWENSPLHF. The CDR3 coding sequence is TGTGCCAGCTCACCACCCTGGGAGAATTCACCCCTCCACTTT.

The V gene is TRBV6-6, the J gene TRBJ2-5, with TRBD1 matching 7 bases. This CDR3 has 13 residues. Germline V gene sequence: CDR1 MNHNY, CDR2 SVGAGI (reference sequence). Trimming cost V 7 bases and J 4 bases; bases outside gene matches: 6. CDR3 in DNA: TGTGCCAGCACACAGGGGCTAGTAGAGACCCAGTACTTC. Translation: CASTQGLVETQYF.

CDR3 in amino acids: CASSWGQGGNEQFF. CDR3 coding DNA: TGTGCCAGCAGTTGGGGGCAGGGGGGCAATGAGCAGTTCTTC. The genes are TRBV5-6 and TRBJ2-1, with D tentatively TRBD1 (7 bases). Germline values: CDR1 SGHDT, CDR2 YYEEEE. The CDR3 totals 14 residues. V lost 5 bases to trimming and J lost 6 bases, with 15 bases between them.

V gene TRBV30 combines with J gene TRBJ2-3, with 9 bases fitting TRBD2. J was trimmed by 2 bases and V by 4 bases; bases with no gene match: 7. The germline V gene encodes CDR1 GTSNPN and CDR2 SVGIG (reference sequence). The CDR3 is 15 amino acids. The CDR3 nucleotides are TGTGCCTGGAACCCTAGCGGGGACTTCACAGATACGCAGTATTTT. It is translated as CAWNPSGDFTDTQYF.

The chain uses TRBV28 and TRBJ2-7; 10 bases match TRBD2. This CDR3 region has 15 residues. V lost 4 bases and J lost 2; bases outside the gene matches: 5. CDR1 and CDR2 (germline): MDHEN, SYDVKM. CDR3 region: CASSSTGTSAYEQYF. The CDR3 region has the DNA TGTGCCAGCAGTTCGACCGGGACTAGCGCCTACGAGCAGTACTTC.